The 14 T cell receptor beta chains below were found in one sample sequenced in a study of blood T cell repertoires in COVID-19 (TCRdb year 2020). Preparation of the library involved the immunoSEQ multiplex PCR assay. The source is immuneACCESS, and TCRdb retained only in-frame sequences with V and J called. Part of the clones is not carried over; for the studies checked, unresolved V genes explain less than half of this, and the remainder is unexplained. For this sample the table gives under 300,000 clones, of which approximately 91% were detected only once. The ten largest make up about 1.7% of the sample. The sequencing input was PBMCs or T cells enriched from blood (not recorded which). Source of these receptors: a woman in her thirties or forties who had recovered from COVID-19.

The chain uses TRBV19 and TRBJ1-5, with 8 positions matching TRBD1. The ends lost 6 bases at V and 7 bases at J; junction bases unmatched: 5. This CDR3 is built from 13 residues. From germline, CDR1 is LNHDA and CDR2 SQIVND (reference sequence). The CDR3 is CASRGQGEQPQHF. The CDR3 DNA follows: TGTGCCAGTAGAGGACAGGGTGAGCAGCCCCAGCATTTT.

This chain joins TRBV5-4 and TRBJ2-3, with 12 bases identical to TRBD2. The CDR3 loop spans 14 amino acids. Germline trimming cut 0 bases from V and 8 bases from J; bases unmatched to any gene: 1. Germline V gene lookup returns CDR1 SGHNT and CDR2 YYREEE (reference sequence). CDR3 in DNA: TGTGCCAGCAGCTTGGGGACTAGCGGGACTACGCAGTATTTT. It translates to CASSLGTSGTTQYF.

The rearrangement joins TRBV5-4 to TRBJ2-5; D is perhaps TRBD2 (5 bases). The CDR3 runs to 14 residues. The V gene lost 2 bases and the J gene lost 3 bases, with 11 bases spanning the gap. Germline loops: CDR1 SGHNT, CDR2 YYREEE (reference sequence). CDR3 protein: CASSLAAGKETQYF. The CDR3 DNA reads TGTGCCAGCAGCTTAGCGGCGGGTAAAGAGACCCAGTACTTC. The entire variable domain, with the rest obtained from reference TRBV5-4 and TRBJ2-5, is as follows: ETGVTQSPTHLIKTRGQQVTLRCSSQSGHNTVSWYQQALGQGPQFIFQYYREEENGRGNFPPRFSGLQFPNYSSELNVNALELDDSALYLCASSLAAGKETQYFGPGTRLLVL.

This clone was observed once. The CDR3 loop is CASSSIAATYQETQYF. Here the CDR3 DNA reads TGTGCCAGCAGCTCAATAGCGGCCACGTACCAAGAGACCCAGTACTTC. V is TRBV7-2 and J is TRBJ2-5; tentatively, D is TRBD2 (6 bases). The V and J ends lost 4 bases and 0 bases respectively, with 15 bases between them. This CDR3 region has 16 residues. The germline V gene has CDR1 SGHTA and CDR2 FQGNSA.

The genes are TRBV27 and TRBJ1-2, with D maybe TRBD1 (6 bases). Germline V gene lookup returns CDR1 MNHEY and CDR2 SMNVEV (reference sequence). This CDR3 has 13 amino acids. V was clipped by 4 bases and J by 7 bases, with 13 bases between them. The CDR3 is CASSSSQGRGYTF. The CDR3 nucleotides read TGTGCCAGCAGTTCCTCACAGGGTCGTGGCTACACCTTC.

The rearrangement joins TRBV5-4 to TRBJ2-7; TRBD2 aligns across 9 bases. With 0 bases clipped from V and 5 bases from J, the junction kept 6 bases outside the gene matches. The CDR3 is 15 residues long. CDR1 is SGHNT and CDR2 is YYREEE in the germline V gene (reference sequence). CDR3 sequence: CASSLGIAGENEQYF. The CDR3 DNA is TGTGCCAGCAGCTTGGGAATAGCGGGAGAAAACGAGCAGTACTTC.

V and J are TRBV5-4 and TRBJ1-2; 7 nucleotides match TRBD1. V shed 0 bases, J shed 0 bases, and the junction held 5 bases outside the gene matches. Per germline, CDR1 SGHNT and CDR2 YYREEE (reference sequence). CDR3 length: 16 residues. The CDR3 DNA reads as TGTGCCAGCAGCTTGGGGGGGACAGAAGCTAACTATGGCTACACCTTC. Translation: CASSLGGTEANYGYTF. Full variable domain (remainder filled in from reference TRBV5-4 and TRBJ1-2): ETGVTQSPTHLIKTRGQQVTLRCSSQSGHNTVSWYQQALGQGPQFIFQYYREEENGRGNFPPRFSGLQFPNYSSELNVNALELDDSALYLCASSLGGTEANYGYTFGSGTRLTVV.

V gene TRBV5-6 combines with J gene TRBJ1-2, with 8 bases lining up with TRBD1. V was clipped by 5 bases and J by 5 bases; unmatched bases: 8. From germline, CDR1 is SGHDT and CDR2 YYEEEE. The CDR3 covers 14 residues. CDR3 sequence (DNA): TGTGCCAGCAGAGCCGCAGGGGGCTGGTATGGCTACACCTTC. Amino acids: CASRAAGGWYGYTF.

This chain joins TRBV6-5 and TRBJ1-1; possibly TRBD1 for D (6 bases). This CDR3 comprises 12 residues. The V gene lost 4 bases and the J gene lost 11 bases, with 14 bases spanning the gap. From germline, CDR1 is MNHEY and CDR2 SVGAGI. CDR3 DNA sequence: TGTGCCAGCAGTTCAGGACAGCGGTATGCTTTCTTT. The encoded protein is CASSSGQRYAFF.

There are a few counts of this clone. The chain is built from TRBV6-1 and TRBJ2-1; D possibly corresponds to TRBD2 (6 bases). The CDR3 is 16 amino acids. The V end was cut by 4 bases, the J end by 0 bases, with 13 bases between. Germline V CDR1 and CDR2: MNHNS, SASEGT. CDR3 loop: CASSVGGAYSYNEQFF. CDR3 DNA: TGTGCCAGCAGTGTCGGCGGGGCCTACTCCTACAATGAGCAGTTCTTC.

The genes are TRBV7-2 and TRBJ1-1, with no clear D. Germline CDR1 reads SGHTA; CDR2 reads FQGNSA. The CDR3 loop spans 13 amino acids. V was pared by 4 bases and J by 0 bases, with 6 bases between. CDR3 DNA sequence: TGTGCCAGCAGCTCCTCGGTGAACACTGAAGCTTTCTTT. This translates into CASSSSVNTEAFF.

The chain uses TRBV9 and TRBJ1-3, with D hard to call. Germline values: CDR1 SGDLS, CDR2 YYNGEE. Trimming left V 2 bases short and J 4 bases short, with 13 bases between. This CDR3 comprises 15 residues. CDR3 in amino acids: CASSVDTVLGNTIYF. As DNA, the CDR3 is TGTGCCAGCAGCGTCGACACTGTTCTCGGAAACACCATATATTTT.

The V call is TRBV5-5, the J call TRBJ1-2; 9 bases align to TRBD1. CDR1 is SGHKS, CDR2 YYEKEE, per germline (reference sequence). CDR3 length: 15 amino acids. The trim removed 4 bases at V and 3 bases at J, leaving 7 bases unmatched. The CDR3: CASSEMTGGDYGYTF. CDR3 coding DNA: TGTGCCAGCAGCGAGATGACAGGGGGGGACTATGGCTACACCTTC. Looking up the rest from reference TRBV5-5 and TRBJ1-2 gives the full variable domain: DAGVTQSPTHLIKTRGQQVTLRCSPISGHKSVSWYQQVLGQGPQFIFQYYEKEERGRGNFPDRFSARQFPNYSSELNVNALLLGDSALYLCASSEMTGGDYGYTFGSGTRLTVV.

J is TRBJ2-1 and V is TRBV6-2 or TRBV6-3, with 7 nucleotides matching TRBD1. V was pared by 4 bases and J by 1 base, with 10 bases of the junction left unmatched. This CDR3 spans 17 amino acids. Per germline, CDR1 MNHEY and CDR2 SVGEGT. CDR3 in amino acids: CASSSLTGWGSYNEQFF. In DNA, the CDR3 is TGTGCCAGCAGTTCCCTGACAGGGTGGGGGTCCTACAATGAGCAGTTCTTC.